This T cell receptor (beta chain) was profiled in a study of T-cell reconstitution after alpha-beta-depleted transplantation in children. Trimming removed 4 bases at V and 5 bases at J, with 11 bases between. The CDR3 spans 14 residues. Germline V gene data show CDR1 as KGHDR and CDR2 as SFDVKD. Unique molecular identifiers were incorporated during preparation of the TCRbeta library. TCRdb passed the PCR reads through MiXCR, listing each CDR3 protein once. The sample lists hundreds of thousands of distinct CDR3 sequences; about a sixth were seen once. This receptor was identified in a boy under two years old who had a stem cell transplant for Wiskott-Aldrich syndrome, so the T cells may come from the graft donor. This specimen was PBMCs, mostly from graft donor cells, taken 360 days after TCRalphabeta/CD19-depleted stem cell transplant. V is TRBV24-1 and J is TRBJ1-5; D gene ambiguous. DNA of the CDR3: TGTGCCACCAGTGACCCGGGAGCCGATCAGCCCCAGCATTTT. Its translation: CATSDPGADQPQHF.